A single sample is the source of the 29 T cell receptor beta chains below, sequenced in a study of beta chain features in type 1 diabetes. Overall study results and limits: Researchers report that Type 1 diabetes patients had moderately but significantly shorter TCRB CDR3s across all four CD4+ subsets.

The investigators reverse transcribed all of the isolated RNA, so they sequenced expressed TCRB transcripts. TCRdb's copy holds only in-frame clones and misses some; the assay was immunoSEQ multiplex PCR. The table records some 350,000 clones, about 13% of them present only once. The antigens of these receptors remain unknown. Material: naive CD4+ T cells from blood. The receptors here all came from a woman aged 18 to 35 with type 1 diabetes.

A few counts support this clone. The chain recombines TRBV29-1 with TRBJ2-5, with D possibly being TRBD1 (5 bases). Germline CDR1 reads SQVTM; CDR2 reads ANQGSEA. The CDR3 contains 13 residues. Trimming removed 3 bases at V and 1 base at J, with 9 bases between. The CDR3 is CSVEPDTQETQYF. As DNA, the CDR3 is TGCAGCGTTGAGCCGGACACCCAAGAGACCCAGTACTTC.

The CDR3 DNA reads TGTGCCTGGTCGAGGAACATTAAAGAGACCCAGTACTTC. Encoded protein: CAWSRNIKETQYF. The rearrangement links TRBV30 to TRBJ2-5, with D uncertain. This CDR3 has 13 amino acids. Germline values: CDR1 GTSNPN, CDR2 SVGIG (reference sequence). V was pared by 5 bases and J by 3 bases, with 13 bases between.

Notes on this clone: Germline and junction disagree at one end, which may indicate a read error. The chain employs TRBV7-2 and TRBJ2-2, with a tentative D call TRBD2 (5 bases). Germline CDR1 reads SGHTA; CDR2 reads FQGNSA. CDR3 length equals 12 residues. Written as DNA, the CDR3 is TGTGCCAGCAGCTTAAGAACGGAGGACCCCGTTTTT. This translates into CASSLRTEDPVF.

V and J are TRBV11-2 and TRBJ2-1; 12 positions agree with TRBD2. CDR3 length: 16 amino acids. V trimming: 5 bases; J trimming: 6 bases; junction bases outside the gene matches: 8. Germline V gene lookup returns CDR1 SGHAT and CDR2 FQNNGV. CDR3 bases: TGTGCCAGCAGCCCCGAGCTAGCGGGAGGGTCCAATGAGCAGTTCTTC. Translation gives CASSPELAGGSNEQFF.

This clone showed up just a few times. Distinct nucleotide sequences in the sample also encode this CDR3. The gene calls are TRBV10-3 and TRBJ1-5; D unresolved. Germline lookup yields CDR1 ENHRY and CDR2 SYGVKD. There are 14 residues in the CDR3. V was shortened by 0 bases and J by 2 bases, with 5 bases between the two germline ends. For the CDR3, the DNA is TGTGCCATCAGTGAGTCAGGAGGCAATCAGCCCCAGCATTTT. It codes for CAISESGGNQPQHF.

Only a few counts were recorded for this clone. This rearrangement joins TRBV7-9 to TRBJ2-5; perhaps TRBD2 as D (6 bases). The germline V gene encodes CDR1 SEHNR and CDR2 FQNEAQ (reference sequence). Trimming cost V 5 bases and J 5 bases, with 18 bases left between them. The CDR3 has 15 residues. CDR3 region: CASSPWTREFETQYF. The CDR3 region has the DNA TGTGCCAGCAGCCCCTGGACCCGGGAGTTCGAGACCCAGTACTTC.

V gene TRBV7-9 combines with J gene TRBJ1-1; the match to TRBD1 covers 7 bases. CDR1 and CDR2 from the germline V gene are SEHNR and FQNEAQ (reference sequence). Trimming removed 5 bases from V and 2 bases from J; junction bases left unmatched: 8. This CDR3 is 15 amino acids long. This chain's CDR3 is CASSPEGQRNTEAFF. In DNA, the CDR3 is TGTGCCAGCAGCCCCGAGGGACAGAGAAACACTGAAGCTTTCTTT.

This clone has a handful of counts. This sequence joins TRBV2 and TRBJ2-3; 9 nucleotides agree with TRBD2. The germline CDR1 and CDR2 sequences are SNHLY and FYNNEI. The junction had 7 bases not matched to a gene; V was cut back by 5 bases and J by 7 bases. The CDR3 loop spans 14 amino acids. CDR3 residues: CASSSRTSENTQYF. The CDR3 DNA sequence: TGTGCCAGCAGTTCTCGGACTAGCGAGAATACGCAGTATTTT.

The rearrangement uses TRBV30 and TRBJ1-5; 10 nucleotides line up with TRBD1. The CDR3 extends over 16 amino acids. The V gene end was trimmed by 0 bases and the J gene end by 4 bases; junction bases not matched to a gene: 6. The germline CDR1 and CDR2 sequences are GTSNPN and SVGIG (reference sequence). The CDR3 loop reads CAWSVRGQGKNQPQHF. The CDR3 DNA sequence: TGTGCCTGGAGTGTAAGGGGACAGGGGAAAAATCAGCCCCAGCATTTT. Complete variable domain (other parts from reference TRBV30 and TRBJ1-5): SQTIHQWPATLVQPVGSPLSLECTVEGTSNPNLYWYRQAAGRGLQLLFYSVGIGQISSEVPQNLSASRPQDRQFILSSKKLLLSDSGFYLCAWSVRGQGKNQPQHFGDGTRLSIL.

The chain carries TRBV28 and TRBJ2-1; TRBD2 matches 8 bases. CDR1 is MDHEN and CDR2 is SYDVKM in the germline V gene. This CDR3 has 17 residues. Trimming took 3 bases from V and 4 from J; bases not matched to a gene: 11. The CDR3 bases are TGTGCCAGCAGTTTTTCCCCATTCCGCGGGAGGTACAATGAGCAGTTCTTC. Translating it yields CASSFSPFRGRYNEQFF.

The chain employs TRBV4-1 and TRBJ2-7, with a tentative D call TRBD1 (5 bases). V lost 0 bases to trimming and J lost 2 bases, with 14 bases between them. This CDR3 comprises 16 residues. Germline loops: CDR1 MGHRA, CDR2 YSYEKL. CDR3 region: CASSQDRQGSPYEQYF. The CDR3 bases are TGCGCCAGCAGCCAAGATCGGCAGGGCAGCCCCTACGAGCAGTACTTC.

This chain connects TRBV29-1 to TRBJ1-2; no clear D. Germline V gene data show CDR1 as SQVTM and CDR2 as ANQGSEA. This CDR3 has 11 residues. The V gene lost 5 bases and the J gene lost 3 bases, with 7 bases spanning the gap. The CDR3 DNA follows: TGCAGCGTTCCTACTTACTATGGCTACACCTTC. Translating it yields CSVPTYYGYTF. Complete variable domain (other parts from reference TRBV29-1 and TRBJ1-2): SAVISQKPSRDICQRGTSLTIQCQVDSQVTMMFWYRQQPGQSLTLIATANQGSEATYESGFVIDKFPISRPNLTFSTLTVSNMSPEDSSIYLCSVPTYYGYTFGSGTRLTVV.

The chain uses TRBV7-2 and TRBJ1-2; 12 bases match TRBD1. J gave up 8 bases and V 11 bases, and 6 bases lay outside the gene matches. Germline loops: CDR1 SGHTA, CDR2 FQGNSA. This CDR3 contains 12 residues. CDR3 nucleotide sequence: TGTGCCGGGGGACAGGGGGCGAAAGGCTACACCTTC. Translated: CAGGQGAKGYTF.

This clone has just a few counts. The gene calls are TRBV29-1 and TRBJ2-1; 11 bases are shared with TRBD1. This CDR3 comprises 16 residues. Germline trimming cut 0 bases from V and 6 bases from J; bases unmatched to any gene: 7. In germline, CDR1 is SQVTM, CDR2 ANQGSEA. CDR3 DNA: TGCAGCGTTGAAGAAATGGGGGACAGGGGGGTCAATGAGCAGTTCTTC. Residues: CSVEEMGDRGVNEQFF.

The CDR3, as DNA: TGTGCCAGCAGCCGAGCGGGAGGGACGGCAGATACGCAGTATTTT. This gives the protein CASSRAGGTADTQYF. This rearrangement joins TRBV13 to TRBJ2-3, with 10 bases fitting TRBD2. Germline loops: CDR1 PRHDT, CDR2 FYEKMQ (reference sequence). V lost 5 bases to trimming and J lost 4 bases; unmatched junction nucleotides: 6. CDR3 size: 15 residues.

The chain links TRBV11-2 to TRBJ2-3, with D tentatively TRBD2 (6 bases). CDR1 and CDR2 from the germline V gene are SGHAT and FQNNGV. V lost 5 bases, J lost 3 bases, and 27 bases lay in between. This CDR3 contains 19 residues. The CDR3 protein is CASSPQARSPSGRTDTQYF. CDR3 nucleotides: TGTGCCAGCAGCCCCCAAGCCCGCAGTCCCAGCGGGCGAACAGATACGCAGTATTTT.

V usage is TRBV15 and J usage is TRBJ1-2; D uncertain. CDR1 and CDR2 from the germline V gene are LNHNV and YYDKDF (reference sequence). Between the trimmed V and J ends, which lost 0 bases and 1 base, there was a span of 9 bases. The length of the CDR3 is 15 residues. The CDR3 bases are TGTGCCACCAGCAGAGATACAGTCCTTAACTATGGCTACACCTTC. This sequence encodes CATSRDTVLNYGYTF.

V usage is TRBV5-1 and J usage is TRBJ2-5; weak D call: TRBD2 (5 bases). Germline V lookup: CDR1 SGHRS, CDR2 YFSETQ. The CDR3 spans 15 residues. The germline V and J ends were trimmed by 1 base and 0 bases, with 10 bases remaining between them. The CDR3 is CASSLFPGNQETQYF. CDR3 nucleotide sequence: TGCGCCAGCAGCTTGTTCCCCGGGAACCAAGAGACCCAGTACTTC.

The sample holds a few counts of this clone. The chain has TRBV6-6 and TRBJ1-1; 8 nucleotides match TRBD1. The germline CDR1 and CDR2 sequences are MNHNY and SVGAGI (reference sequence). J lost 5 bases, V lost 4 bases, and 6 bases had no gene match. The CDR3 is 14 residues long. CDR3 sequence: CASSFGQGGTEAFF. In DNA form, the CDR3 reads TGTGCCAGCAGTTTCGGACAGGGTGGGACTGAAGCTTTCTTT.

The chain has TRBV28 and TRBJ2-5; 7 bases line up with TRBD1. This CDR3 contains 16 residues. The germline V gene has CDR1 MDHEN and CDR2 SYDVKM. Trimming at V came to 6 bases and at J to 5 bases, leaving 15 bases not matched to a gene. CDR3 in amino acids: CASSQGDGPGRETQYF. CDR3 coding DNA: TGTGCCAGCAGCCAGGGGGACGGACCCGGCCGGGAGACCCAGTACTTC.

The chain links TRBV7-2 to TRBJ2-7; tentative D call: TRBD1 (6 bases). V lost 5 bases and J 0 bases, leaving 14 bases between the germline ends. Germline loops: CDR1 SGHTA, CDR2 FQGNSA. The CDR3 has 15 residues. The DNA for the CDR3 is TGTGCCAGCAGCCCCGGACAGTCCTTCTCCTACGAGCAGTACGTC. Translating it yields CASSPGQSFSYEQYV.

V and J are TRBV9 and TRBJ2-1; TRBD1 aligns across 12 bases. Trimming at V came to 0 bases and at J to 10 bases, leaving 8 bases not matched to a gene. The CDR3 has 16 residues. Germline V gene lookup returns CDR1 SGDLS and CDR2 YYNGEE. The CDR3 DNA reads TGTGCCAGCAGCGTAGTGGGACAGGGGGCTATATGGGAGCAGTTCTTC. It specifies CASSVVGQGAIWEQFF.

This clone has a handful of counts. V usage is TRBV5-4 and J usage is TRBJ2-3; possible D gene TRBD2, 6 bases. With 0 bases removed from V and 5 bases from J, the gap between germline ends came to 13 bases. Germline V CDR1 and CDR2: SGHNT, YYREEE (reference sequence). There are 15 residues in the CDR3. For the CDR3, the DNA is TGTGCCAGCAGCTTGGGGGGACTCTATGGAGATACGCAGTATTTT. This translates into CASSLGGLYGDTQYF.

This clone was found many times. This rearrangement joins TRBV29-1 to TRBJ2-3; D is possibly TRBD2 (6 bases). This CDR3 contains 13 residues. CDR1 and CDR2 from the germline V gene are SQVTM and ANQGSEA. Trimming removed 8 bases at V and 3 bases at J, with 15 bases between. Here the CDR3 reads CSYSRGETDTQYF. In nucleotides, the CDR3 is TGCAGCTATTCGCGGGGTGAAACAGATACGCAGTATTTT.

The genes are TRBV4-3 and TRBJ2-3, with D uncertain. CDR3 length equals 15 residues. Trimming left V 1 base short and J 2 bases short, with 10 bases between. Germline V gene sequence: CDR1 LGHNA, CDR2 YSLEER. The CDR3 DNA is TGCGCCAGCAGCCAAGCGGGTCACTCCACAGATACGCAGTATTTT. Its translation: CASSQAGHSTDTQYF.

This clone was seen a handful of times. This sequence joins TRBV18 and TRBJ2-5; 8 bases align to TRBD1. Per the germline V gene, CDR1 is KGHSH and CDR2 is LQKENI. The ends lost 0 bases at V and 5 bases at J; junction bases unmatched: 5. The CDR3 has 15 amino acids. Here the CDR3 reads CASSPPWTGIETQYF. CDR3 sequence (DNA): TGTGCCAGCTCACCACCGTGGACAGGGATCGAGACCCAGTACTTC. Supplemented by reference TRBV18 and TRBJ2-5, the full variable domain reads NAGVMQNPRHLVRRRGQEARLRCSPMKGHSHVYWYRQLPEEGLKFMVYLQKENIIDESGMPKERFSAEFPKEGPSILRIQQVVRGDSAAYFCASSPPWTGIETQYFGPGTRLLVL.

This clone turned up a few times. The V and J genes are TRBV7-3 and TRBJ2-1, with 7 positions matching TRBD2. V was clipped by 5 bases and J by 0 bases; unmatched bases: 10. The CDR3 consists of 17 residues. Per germline, CDR1 SGHTA and CDR2 FQGTGA. In nucleotides, the CDR3 is TGTGCCAGCAGCCCTCCACTAGCGCTTAGCTCCTACAATGAGCAGTTCTTC. Amino acids: CASSPPLALSSYNEQFF.

This chain uses TRBV20-1 with TRBJ2-5; D is unclear. The germline V gene has CDR1 DFQATT and CDR2 SNEGSKA (reference sequence). The CDR3 contains 11 residues. V was trimmed by 6 bases and J by 0 bases, leaving 5 bases between them. The CDR3 DNA is TGCAGTGCAGAGTACCAAGAGACCCAGTACTTC. Protein sequence: CSAEYQETQYF.

J is TRBJ1-2 and V is TRBV29-1; no clear D gene. The CDR3 contains 12 residues. The V end lost 4 bases, the J end lost 8 bases, and 14 bases lay between the germline ends. The germline V gene encodes CDR1 SQVTM and CDR2 ANQGSEA. This CDR3 reads CSVVPASGGYTF. CDR3 in DNA: TGCAGCGTTGTCCCCGCCTCGGGAGGCTACACCTTC.